This T cell receptor (beta chain) appears in the sequencing data of a study of human T cells and chemical hapten exposure. TCRdb fed the RACE reads into MiXCR, producing one record per CDR3 protein. The profile shows about 120,000 distinct CDR3 sequences, approximately 15% of them singletons. Time point meaning: pre-sensitization, week 0. Regarding treatment: therapeutic diphenylcyclopropenone sensitization with weekly scalp DPC. This clonotype was detected a few times. What it binds is not known. Findings and caveats of the study: Healthy people's immune response may differ from that of the donors, who had alopecia. No change in TCRs above 1 in 1000 frequency was produced by DPC sensitization.

This CDR3 is 15 amino acids long. Per the germline V gene, CDR1 is MNHEY and CDR2 is SVGAGI. V lost 4 bases to trimming and J lost 2 bases; unmatched junction nucleotides: 7. Sequences were derived from whole blood, sampled in connection with sensitization to the hapten diphenylcyclopropenone (DPC). This TCR was recovered from a woman between 18 and 29 years old with alopecia areata. Some clones in this sample may be carry-over from other donors' samples. The J gene is TRBJ1-1, the V gene TRBV6-5; 7 positions agree with TRBD1. The CDR3 spells CASSLTGNPNTEAFF. Written as DNA, the CDR3 is TGTGCCAGCAGTTTGACAGGGAACCCTAACACTGAAGCTTTCTTT.